This TCR beta chain was sequenced during a study of regulatory T cells in long-lasting Graves disease. Looking at the study overall: Graves' patients who were just diagnosed had used antithyroid drugs for under 3 months.

Time point defined: newly diagnosed GD, antithyroid drugs for less than 3 months. From PBMCs, RNA was extracted and then used to make the TCR library. Investigators prepared the TCR beta libraries by applying iRepertoire HTBI primers and Arm-PCR of CDR3 regions. TCRdb independently ran MiXCR on the multiplex PCR reads; one entry per CDR3 protein. The sample has approximately 350,000 distinct CDR3 sequences; 10% to 15% are singletons. The V gene's germline CDR1 is PRHDT and CDR2 FYEKMQ (reference sequence). With 5 bases removed from V and 4 bases from J, the gap between germline ends came to 13 bases. This CDR3 has 14 residues. The sample was also reused in another study, on T cells in Graves' hyperthyroidism and ophthalmopathy. That paper states: Stability of Graves' hyperthyroidism was defined as absent ophthalmopathy progression within 18 months.

The TCR comes from a woman between 18 and 29 years old with Graves disease. The chain is built from TRBV13 and TRBJ2-3; perhaps TRBD2 as D (6 bases). Sequenced here: peripheral blood mononuclear cells (PBMCs), sampled at new diagnosis, from a patient treated with antithyroid drugs. DNA for the CDR3: TGTGCCAGCAGCCCAACGGAGGGGTCAGATACGCAGTATTTT. Its translation is CASSPTEGSDTQYF.